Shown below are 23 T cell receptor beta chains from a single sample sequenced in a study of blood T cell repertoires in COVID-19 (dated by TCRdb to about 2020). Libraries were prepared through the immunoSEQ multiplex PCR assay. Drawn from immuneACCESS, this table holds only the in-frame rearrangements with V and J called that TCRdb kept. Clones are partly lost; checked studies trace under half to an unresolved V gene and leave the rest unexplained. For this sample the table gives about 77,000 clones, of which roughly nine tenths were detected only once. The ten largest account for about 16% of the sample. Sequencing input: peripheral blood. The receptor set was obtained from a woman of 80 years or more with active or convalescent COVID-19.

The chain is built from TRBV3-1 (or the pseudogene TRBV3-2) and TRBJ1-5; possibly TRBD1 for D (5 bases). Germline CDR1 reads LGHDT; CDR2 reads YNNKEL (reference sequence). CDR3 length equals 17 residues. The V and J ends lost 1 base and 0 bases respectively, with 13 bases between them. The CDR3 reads CASSQAPPGNSNQPQHF. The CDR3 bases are TGTGCCAGCAGCCAAGCCCCCCCAGGGAATAGCAATCAGCCCCAGCATTTT.

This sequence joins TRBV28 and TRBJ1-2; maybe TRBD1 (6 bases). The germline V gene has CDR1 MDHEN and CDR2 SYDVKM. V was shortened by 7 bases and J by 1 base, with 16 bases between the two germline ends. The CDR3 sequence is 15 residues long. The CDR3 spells CASNSGGSLNYGYTF. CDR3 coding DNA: TGTGCCAGCAACAGCGGGGGCTCACTTAACTATGGCTACACCTTC.

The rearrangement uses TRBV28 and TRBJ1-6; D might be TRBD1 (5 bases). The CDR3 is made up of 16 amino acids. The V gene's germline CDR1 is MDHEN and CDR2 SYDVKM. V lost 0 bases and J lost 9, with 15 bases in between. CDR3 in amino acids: CASSLWAGPEGSPLHF. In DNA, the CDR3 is TGTGCCAGCAGTTTATGGGCAGGGCCGGAGGGTTCACCCCTCCACTTT. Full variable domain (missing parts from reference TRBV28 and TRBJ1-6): DVKVTQSSRYLVKRTGEKVFLECVQDMDHENMFWYRQDPGLGLRLIYFSYDVKMKEKGDIPEGYSVSREKKERFSLILESASTNQTSMYLCASSLWAGPEGSPLHFGNGTRLTVT.

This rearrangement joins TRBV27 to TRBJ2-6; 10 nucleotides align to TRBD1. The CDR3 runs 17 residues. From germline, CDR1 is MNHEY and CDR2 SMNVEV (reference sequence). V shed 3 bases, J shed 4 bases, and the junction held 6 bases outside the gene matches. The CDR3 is CASSFGTGDAGANVLTF. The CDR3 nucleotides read TGTGCCAGCAGTTTTGGGACAGGGGACGCCGGGGCCAACGTCCTGACTTTC. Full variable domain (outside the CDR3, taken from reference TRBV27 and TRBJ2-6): EAQVTQNPRYLITVTGKKLTVTCSQNMNHEYMSWYRQDPGLGLRQIYYSMNVEVTDKGDVPEGYKVSRKEKRNFPLILESPSPNQTSLYFCASSFGTGDAGANVLTFGAGSRLTVL.

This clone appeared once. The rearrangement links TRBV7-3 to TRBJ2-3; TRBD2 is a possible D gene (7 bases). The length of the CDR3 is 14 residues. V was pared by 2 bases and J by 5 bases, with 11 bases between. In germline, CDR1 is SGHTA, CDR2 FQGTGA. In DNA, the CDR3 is TGTGCCAGCAGCTTATGGGGGGGCCAAGATACGCAGTATTTT. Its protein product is CASSLWGGQDTQYF.

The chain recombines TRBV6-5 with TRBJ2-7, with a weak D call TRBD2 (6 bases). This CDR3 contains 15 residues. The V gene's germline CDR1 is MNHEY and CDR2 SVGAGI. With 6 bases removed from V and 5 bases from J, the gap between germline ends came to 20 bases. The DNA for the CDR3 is TGTGCCAGCAGCCCCTTGGAACGGGGGTCCCACGAGCAGTACTTC. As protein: CASSPLERGSHEQYF.

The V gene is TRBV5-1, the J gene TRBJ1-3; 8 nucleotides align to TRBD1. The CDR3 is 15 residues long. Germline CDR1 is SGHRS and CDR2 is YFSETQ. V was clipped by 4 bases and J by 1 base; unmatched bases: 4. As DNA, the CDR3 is TGCGCCAGCAGCCACCAGGGGGCATCTGGAAACACCATATATTTT. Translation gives CASSHQGASGNTIYF.

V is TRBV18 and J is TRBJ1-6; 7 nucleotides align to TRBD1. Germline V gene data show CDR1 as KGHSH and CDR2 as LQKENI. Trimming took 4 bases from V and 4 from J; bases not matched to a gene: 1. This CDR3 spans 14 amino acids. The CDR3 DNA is TGTGCCAGCTCACGGGACAGATATAATTCACCCCTCCACTTT. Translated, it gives CASSRDRYNSPLHF.

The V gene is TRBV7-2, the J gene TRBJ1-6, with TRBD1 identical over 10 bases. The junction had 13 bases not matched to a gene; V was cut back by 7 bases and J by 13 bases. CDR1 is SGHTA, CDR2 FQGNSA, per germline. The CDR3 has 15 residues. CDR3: CASNRQGTGVSPLHF. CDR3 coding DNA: TGTGCCAGCAACAGGCAGGGGACAGGGGTTTCCCCCCTCCACTTT.

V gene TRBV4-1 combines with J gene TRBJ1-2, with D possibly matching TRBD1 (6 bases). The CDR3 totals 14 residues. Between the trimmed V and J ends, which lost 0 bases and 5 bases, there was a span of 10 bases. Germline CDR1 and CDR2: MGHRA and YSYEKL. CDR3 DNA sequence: TGCGCCAGCAGCCAAGAAACAGGGAAGTATGGCTACACCTTC. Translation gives CASSQETGKYGYTF.

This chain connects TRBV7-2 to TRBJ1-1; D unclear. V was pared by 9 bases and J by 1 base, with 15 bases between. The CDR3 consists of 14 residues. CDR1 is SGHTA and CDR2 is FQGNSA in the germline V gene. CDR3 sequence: CASASQPTNTEAFF. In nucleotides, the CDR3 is TGTGCCAGTGCCTCACAGCCCACGAACACTGAAGCTTTCTTT.

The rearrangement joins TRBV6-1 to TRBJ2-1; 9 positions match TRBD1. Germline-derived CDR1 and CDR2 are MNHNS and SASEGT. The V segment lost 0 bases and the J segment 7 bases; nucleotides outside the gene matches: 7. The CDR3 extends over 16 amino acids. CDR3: CASSEAGTGSANEQFF. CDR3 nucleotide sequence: TGTGCCAGCAGTGAAGCGGGGACAGGGTCAGCGAATGAGCAGTTCTTC.

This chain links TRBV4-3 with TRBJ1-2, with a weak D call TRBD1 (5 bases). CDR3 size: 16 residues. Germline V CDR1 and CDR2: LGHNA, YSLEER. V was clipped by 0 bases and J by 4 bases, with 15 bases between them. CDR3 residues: CASSQDHQGAAYGYTF. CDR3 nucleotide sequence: TGCGCCAGCAGCCAAGATCATCAAGGGGCGGCCTATGGCTACACCTTC.

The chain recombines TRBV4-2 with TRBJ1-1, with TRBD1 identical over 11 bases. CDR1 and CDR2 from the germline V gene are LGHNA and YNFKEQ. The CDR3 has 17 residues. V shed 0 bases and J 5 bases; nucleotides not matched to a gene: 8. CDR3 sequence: CASSQDWTGGSRTEAFF. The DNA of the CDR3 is TGTGCCAGCAGCCAAGATTGGACAGGGGGCAGTAGGACTGAAGCTTTCTTT.

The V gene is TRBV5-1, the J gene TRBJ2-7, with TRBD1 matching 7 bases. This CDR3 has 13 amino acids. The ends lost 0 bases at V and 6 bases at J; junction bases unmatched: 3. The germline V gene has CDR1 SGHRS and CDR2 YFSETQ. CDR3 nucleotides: TGCGCCAGCAGCTTGGGACAGGGAACCGAGCAGTACTTC. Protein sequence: CASSLGQGTEQYF.

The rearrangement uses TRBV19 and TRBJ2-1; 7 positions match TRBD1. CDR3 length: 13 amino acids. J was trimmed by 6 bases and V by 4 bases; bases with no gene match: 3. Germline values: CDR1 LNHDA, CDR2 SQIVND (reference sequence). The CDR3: CASSTDRVNEQFF. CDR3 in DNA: TGTGCCAGTAGTACCGACAGGGTCAATGAGCAGTTCTTC.

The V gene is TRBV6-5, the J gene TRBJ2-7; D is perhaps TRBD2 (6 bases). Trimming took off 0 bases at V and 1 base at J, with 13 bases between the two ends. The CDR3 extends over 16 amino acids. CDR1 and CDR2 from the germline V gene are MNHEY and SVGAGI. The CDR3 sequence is CASSYSDVAASYEQYF. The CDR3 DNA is TGTGCCAGCAGTTACTCCGATGTAGCGGCATCCTACGAGCAGTACTTC.

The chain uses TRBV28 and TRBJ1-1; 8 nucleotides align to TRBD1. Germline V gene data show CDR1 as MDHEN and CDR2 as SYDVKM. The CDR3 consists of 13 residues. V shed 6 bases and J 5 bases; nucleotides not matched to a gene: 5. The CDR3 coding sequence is TGTGCCAGCAGACCGACAGGGGTGACTGAAGCTTTCTTT. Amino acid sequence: CASRPTGVTEAFF.

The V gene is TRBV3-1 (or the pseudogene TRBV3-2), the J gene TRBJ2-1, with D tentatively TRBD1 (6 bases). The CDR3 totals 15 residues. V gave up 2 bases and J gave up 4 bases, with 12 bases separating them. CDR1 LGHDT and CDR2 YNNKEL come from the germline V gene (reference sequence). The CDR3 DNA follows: TGTGCCAGCAGCCAAATAATGACAGGTTACAATGAGCAGTTCTTC. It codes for CASSQIMTGYNEQFF.

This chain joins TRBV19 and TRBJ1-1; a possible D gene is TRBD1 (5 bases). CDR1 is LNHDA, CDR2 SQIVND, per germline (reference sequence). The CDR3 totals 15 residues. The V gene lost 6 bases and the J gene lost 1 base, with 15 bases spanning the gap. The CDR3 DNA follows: TGTGCCAGTAGACCTGGGACTCTTGGGAACACTGAAGCTTTCTTT. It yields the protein CASRPGTLGNTEAFF.

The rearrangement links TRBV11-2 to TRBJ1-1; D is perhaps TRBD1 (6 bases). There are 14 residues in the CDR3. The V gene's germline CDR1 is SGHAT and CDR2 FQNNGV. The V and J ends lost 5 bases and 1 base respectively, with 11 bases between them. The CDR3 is CASSLLQGNTEAFF. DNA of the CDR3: TGTGCCAGCAGCCTATTACAGGGGAACACTGAAGCTTTCTTT.

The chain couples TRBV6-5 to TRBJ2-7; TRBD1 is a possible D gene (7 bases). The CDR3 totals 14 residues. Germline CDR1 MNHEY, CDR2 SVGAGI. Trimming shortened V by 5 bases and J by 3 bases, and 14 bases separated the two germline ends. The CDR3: CASSTRDSDYEQYF. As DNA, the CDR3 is TGTGCCAGCAGTACGCGGGACAGCGACTACGAGCAGTACTTC.

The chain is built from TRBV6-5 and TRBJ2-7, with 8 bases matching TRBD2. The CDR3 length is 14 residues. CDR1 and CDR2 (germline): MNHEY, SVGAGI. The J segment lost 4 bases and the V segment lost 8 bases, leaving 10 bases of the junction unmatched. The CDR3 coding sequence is TGTGCCAGCGGGGCAGCGGGGGAGGGTTACGAGCAGTACTTC. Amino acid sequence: CASGAAGEGYEQYF.